The 29 T cell receptor beta chains given below trace back to one sample, sequenced in a study of control samples from healthy donors and cancer patients. Libraries were prepared by immunoSEQ multiplex PCR; TCRdb keeps only in-frame clonotypes and omits some of them. The sample includes 150,000 to 200,000 clones, roughly 89% seen only once; the top ten take more than 10%. The sequencing input was blood. These receptors all stem from a man aged 30-40 years in good health.

The gene calls are TRBV7-8 and TRBJ2-7; 8 nucleotides match TRBD2. CDR3 length equals 17 residues. Germline CDR1 is SGHVS and CDR2 is FQNEAQ. V was clipped by 1 base and J by 0 bases; unmatched bases: 8. The CDR3 spells CASSLEGGLGLSYEQYF. CDR3 DNA sequence: TGTGCCAGCAGCTTAGAAGGGGGACTAGGACTCTCCTACGAGCAGTACTTC.

V and J are TRBV4-1 and TRBJ1-1; D gene ambiguous. V was trimmed by 7 bases and J by 5 bases, leaving 14 bases between them. The CDR3 has 13 residues. Germline CDR1 is MGHRA and CDR2 is YSYEKL. The CDR3 coding sequence is TGCGCCAGCAACTACAAGCATGGTACTGAAGCTTTCTTT. It is translated as CASNYKHGTEAFF.

This chain joins TRBV9 and TRBJ2-1; no clear D. The CDR3 length is 19 residues. V gave up 1 base and J gave up 0 bases, with 20 bases separating them. The germline V gene encodes CDR1 SGDLS and CDR2 YYNGEE. Written as DNA, the CDR3 is TGTGCCAGCAGCGTAACAGTACAACCAAAGTCGAGCTCCTACAATGAGCAGTTCTTC. This encodes CASSVTVQPKSSSYNEQFF.

On this clone: Different DNA sequences within this sample yield the same CDR3. The V call is TRBV5-1, the J call TRBJ2-4; D gene uncertain. CDR1 is SGHRS, CDR2 YFSETQ, per germline. The V end was cut by 0 bases, the J end by 1 base, with 8 bases between. The CDR3 is made up of 15 amino acids. CDR3 sequence reads: CASSLGGVAKNIQYF. CDR3 coding DNA: TGCGCCAGCAGCTTGGGTGGTGTGGCCAAAAACATTCAGTACTTC.

V gene TRBV28 combines with J gene TRBJ1-5, with D possibly being TRBD1 (5 bases). From germline, CDR1 is MDHEN and CDR2 SYDVKM. This CDR3 region has 19 residues. V lost 5 bases and J 0 bases, leaving 23 bases between the germline ends. CDR3 DNA: TGTGCCAGCAGTCCATTTCTTCAGGGCACAAAATATAGCAATCAGCCCCAGCATTTT. Protein product: CASSPFLQGTKYSNQPQHF.

The V gene is TRBV11-3, the J gene TRBJ1-6; TRBD1 aligns across 7 bases. The CDR3 loop spans 15 amino acids. Losses at the gene ends were 5 bases for V and 7 bases for J; bases not matched to a gene: 8. CDR1 is SGHNT, CDR2 YENEEA, per germline. CDR3 nucleotides: TGTGCCAGCAGCGAAACGGGACAGCCAAATTCACCCCTCCACTTT. Translated: CASSETGQPNSPLHF.

The V call is TRBV18, the J call TRBJ2-7, with 11 bases aligning to TRBD2. Germline V gene sequence: CDR1 KGHSH, CDR2 LQKENI. After removal of 2 bases from V and 2 bases from J, the junction contained 8 bases not matched to a gene. This CDR3 has 17 amino acids. The CDR3 region is CASSPTRGTSGTYEQYF. The CDR3 DNA reads as TGTGCCAGCTCACCAACAAGAGGGACTAGCGGAACCTACGAGCAGTACTTC.

This chain uses TRBV5-1 with TRBJ2-2, with 12 bases matching TRBD2. CDR1 SGHRS and CDR2 YFSETQ come from the germline V gene. The CDR3 loop spans 18 amino acids. The ends lost 4 bases at V and 2 bases at J; junction bases unmatched: 9. The CDR3 DNA follows: TGCGCCAGCAGCCTGGCGGGACTAGCGGGCGTCAACACCGGGGAGCTGTTTTTT. Its protein product is CASSLAGLAGVNTGELFF.

V is TRBV3-1 (or the pseudogene TRBV3-2) and J is TRBJ2-5; 11 nucleotides align to TRBD2. Germline V gives CDR1 LGHDT, CDR2 YNNKEL (reference sequence). The trim removed 6 bases at V and 1 base at J, leaving 10 bases unmatched. CDR3 length: 17 residues. CDR3: CASSPLFSGGAQETQYF. The CDR3 coding sequence is TGTGCCAGCAGTCCGCTTTTTAGCGGGGGGGCCCAAGAGACCCAGTACTTC.

V usage is TRBV27 and J usage is TRBJ1-4; D not certain. The V end was cut by 2 bases, the J end by 10 bases, with 14 bases between. CDR3 length: 14 amino acids. Germline-derived CDR1 and CDR2 are MNHEY and SMNVEV (reference sequence). CDR3 bases: TGTGCCAGCAGTTTAGGCCGTACAACCCCAAAACTGTTTTTT. Translated, it gives CASSLGRTTPKLFF.

This chain links TRBV6-6 with TRBJ1-2, with 7 nucleotides matching TRBD1. The V gene end was trimmed by 7 bases and the J gene end by 2 bases; junction bases not matched to a gene: 10. The CDR3 sequence is 15 residues long. Germline V gene data show CDR1 as MNHNY and CDR2 as SVGAGI (reference sequence). CDR3 residues: CASKPRTGENYGYTF. CDR3 nucleotide sequence: TGTGCCAGCAAGCCCCGGACAGGAGAGAACTATGGCTACACCTTC.

The gene calls are TRBV4-1 and TRBJ2-7; D is unresolved. Trimming removed 1 base at V and 4 bases at J, with 11 bases between. CDR3 size: 14 residues. Germline V gene sequence: CDR1 MGHRA, CDR2 YSYEKL. The CDR3 nucleotides are TGCGCCAGCAGCCAAGGAGAAGGATTTTACGAGCAGTACTTC. Residues: CASSQGEGFYEQYF.

This rearrangement joins TRBV5-1 to TRBJ1-6; TRBD1 matches 8 bases. Germline trimming cut 4 bases from V and 7 bases from J; bases unmatched to any gene: 7. Germline V gene data show CDR1 as SGHRS and CDR2 as YFSETQ. The CDR3 has 15 amino acids. This CDR3 reads CASSRSTGENSPLHF. The CDR3 coding sequence is TGCGCCAGCAGCCGATCGACAGGGGAGAATTCACCCCTCCACTTT.

V usage is TRBV6-5 and J usage is TRBJ1-5, with D possibly being TRBD1 (6 bases). Germline-derived CDR1 and CDR2 are MNHEY and SVGAGI. Trimming left V 5 bases short and J 1 base short, with 12 bases between. The CDR3 spans 15 residues. CDR3 sequence: CASSPRTASNQPQHF. CDR3 in DNA: TGTGCCAGCAGTCCCCGGACAGCGAGCAATCAGCCCCAGCATTTT.

The chain joins TRBV25-1 to TRBJ2-2, with D perhaps matching TRBD1 (5 bases). CDR3 length equals 16 residues. Germline V CDR1 and CDR2: MGHDK, SYGVNS. Trimming removed 4 bases from V and 6 bases from J, with 18 bases in between. Here the CDR3 reads CASSANYGKGPGELFF. CDR3 coding DNA: TGTGCCAGCAGTGCTAACTATGGAAAGGGGCCCGGGGAGCTGTTTTTT.

This clone was recorded a few times. This chain connects TRBV7-2 to TRBJ1-3, with unresolved D. Germline loops: CDR1 SGHTA, CDR2 FQGNSA. Trimming pared 5 bases from V and 0 bases from J, leaving 11 bases between. This CDR3 region has 15 residues. CDR3 protein: CASSRDWSSGNTIYF. The CDR3 nucleotides read TGTGCCAGCAGCCGTGACTGGAGCTCTGGAAACACCATATATTTT.

The gene calls are TRBV21-1 and TRBJ1-1; TRBD1 was called by the table and not checked on the DNA. TRBV21-1 is a recognized pseudogene. CDR3 length equals 23 residues. CDR3 in amino acids: CASSKGDQRQGAGGGLVDSEAFF. DNA of the CDR3: TGTGCCAGCAGCAAAGGAGACCAACGACAGGGCGCAGGGGGCGGTTTGGTTGACTCTGAAGCTTTCTTT.

This sequence joins TRBV7-8 and TRBJ1-3; D is unclear. The CDR3 runs 11 residues. The V end was cut by 5 bases, the J end by 4 bases, with 3 bases between. Germline CDR1 and CDR2: SGHVS and FQNEAQ. The CDR3 region is CASSRGNTIYF. Here the CDR3 DNA reads TGTGCCAGCAGCCGAGGAAACACCATATATTTT. Full variable domain (outside the CDR3, taken from reference TRBV7-8 and TRBJ1-3): GAGVSQSPRYKVAKRGQDVALRCDPISGHVSLFWYQQALGQGPEFLTYFQNEAQLDKSGLPSDRFFAERPEGSVSTLKIQRTQQEDSAVYLCASSRGNTIYFGEGSWLTVV.

The genes are TRBV5-4 and TRBJ2-5; D gene unclear. The germline V gene has CDR1 SGHNT and CDR2 YYREEE (reference sequence). The CDR3 sequence is 15 residues long. V was trimmed by 3 bases and J by 5 bases, leaving 17 bases between them. In DNA, the CDR3 is TGTGCCAGCAGCTCCCCCGTGGCAGGCGACGAGACCCAGTACTTC. Its translation: CASSSPVAGDETQYF.

This chain links TRBV27 with TRBJ1-3; D is undetermined. The CDR3 length is 14 residues. Deletions cut 5 bases from V and 4 bases from J, with 12 bases between. Germline V gene sequence: CDR1 MNHEY, CDR2 SMNVEV (reference sequence). The chain's CDR3 is CASSVSGSGNTIYF. The CDR3 DNA is TGTGCCAGCAGTGTGTCAGGCTCGGGAAACACCATATATTTT.

This chain links TRBV4-2 with TRBJ1-2, with a possible D match to TRBD1 (6 bases). Deletions cut 1 base from V and 8 bases from J, with 14 bases between. From germline, CDR1 is LGHNA and CDR2 YNFKEQ. The CDR3 has 14 amino acids. The CDR3 nucleotides are TGTGCCAGCAGCCAAGCTCCGGAGGGGGGAGGCTACACCTTC. It encodes CASSQAPEGGGYTF.

The J gene is TRBJ2-5, the V gene TRBV11-2; either TRBD1 or TRBD2 may supply D (6 bases each). Looked up from germline, CDR1 is SGHAT and CDR2 is FQNNGV. Trimming took 3 bases from V and 0 from J, leaving 11 bases between them. The CDR3 length is 15 residues. CDR3 sequence reads: CASSFLGGHQETQYF. CDR3 DNA: TGTGCCAGCAGCTTTCTCGGGGGCCACCAAGAGACCCAGTACTTC.

As to this clone: Other DNA sequences of this sample code for an identical CDR3. The V and J genes are TRBV7-9 and TRBJ1-1; 7 nucleotides agree with TRBD1. The germline gives CDR1 SEHNR, CDR2 FQNEAQ (reference sequence). J lost 1 base, V lost 5 bases, and 4 bases had no gene match. This CDR3 has 14 residues. Here the CDR3 DNA reads TGTGCCAGCAGCCCCAGGGGGGGGAACACTGAAGCTTTCTTT. Translation gives CASSPRGGNTEAFF.

J is TRBJ2-7 and V is TRBV18; D possibly corresponds to TRBD1 (5 bases). The V gene lost 6 bases and the J gene lost 1 base, with 13 bases spanning the gap. The CDR3 consists of 14 residues. Looked up from germline, CDR1 is KGHSH and CDR2 is LQKENI. CDR3 DNA: TGTGCCAGCTCCCTCGCAGGGCAGTCCTACGAGCAGTACTTC. It is translated as CASSLAGQSYEQYF.

The V call is TRBV29-1, the J call TRBJ1-1; D is undetermined. The CDR3 is 14 residues long. Deletions cut 5 bases from V and 1 base from J, with 14 bases between. CDR1 is SQVTM and CDR2 is ANQGSEA in the germline V gene. The CDR3 region is CSVWVVGGNTEAFF. The CDR3 DNA is TGCAGCGTTTGGGTGGTAGGAGGGAACACTGAAGCTTTCTTT.

This sequence joins TRBV11-2 and TRBJ1-1; D ambiguous. The germline V gene encodes CDR1 SGHAT and CDR2 FQNNGV. V shed 3 bases and J shed 1 base, with 6 bases lying between them. The CDR3 totals 13 residues. The CDR3 bases are TGTGCCAGCAGCTTGAAAAGGAACACTGAAGCTTTCTTT. Its translation is CASSLKRNTEAFF.

The chain couples TRBV21-1 to TRBJ1-2. TRBV21-1 is designated a pseudogene. This CDR3 is 14 amino acids long. The CDR3 region is CASSKGTRRDGYTF. CDR3 coding DNA: TGTGCCAGCAGCAAGGGGACCCGGAGGGATGGCTACACCTTC.

As for this clone: The junction differs from germline at one of its ends, possibly a read error. The V call is TRBV28, the J call TRBJ2-1; D is unresolved. CDR3 length: 16 residues. Germline V CDR1 and CDR2: MDHEN, SYDVKM. The CDR3 loop is CTSSLLHSQLNNEQFF. CDR3 coding DNA: TGTACCAGCAGTTTACTACACTCCCAGTTGAACAATGAGCAGTTCTTC. The variable domain in full, with the rest retrieved from reference TRBV28 and TRBJ2-1, is DVKVTQSSRYLVKRTGEKVFLECVQDMDHENMFWYRQDPGLGLRLIYFSYDVKMKEKGDIPEGYSVSREKKERFSLILESASTNQTSMYLCTSSLLHSQLNNEQFFGPGTRLTVL.

The rearrangement joins TRBV15 to TRBJ1-5, with a weak D call TRBD1 (5 bases). Trimming took off 0 bases at V and 7 bases at J, with 16 bases between the two ends. Germline loops: CDR1 LNHNV, CDR2 YYDKDF (reference sequence). The CDR3 consists of 16 residues. The CDR3 sequence is CATSRDAQGQRQPQHF. The CDR3 DNA follows: TGTGCCACCAGCAGAGATGCTCAGGGTCAGAGGCAGCCCCAGCATTTT.